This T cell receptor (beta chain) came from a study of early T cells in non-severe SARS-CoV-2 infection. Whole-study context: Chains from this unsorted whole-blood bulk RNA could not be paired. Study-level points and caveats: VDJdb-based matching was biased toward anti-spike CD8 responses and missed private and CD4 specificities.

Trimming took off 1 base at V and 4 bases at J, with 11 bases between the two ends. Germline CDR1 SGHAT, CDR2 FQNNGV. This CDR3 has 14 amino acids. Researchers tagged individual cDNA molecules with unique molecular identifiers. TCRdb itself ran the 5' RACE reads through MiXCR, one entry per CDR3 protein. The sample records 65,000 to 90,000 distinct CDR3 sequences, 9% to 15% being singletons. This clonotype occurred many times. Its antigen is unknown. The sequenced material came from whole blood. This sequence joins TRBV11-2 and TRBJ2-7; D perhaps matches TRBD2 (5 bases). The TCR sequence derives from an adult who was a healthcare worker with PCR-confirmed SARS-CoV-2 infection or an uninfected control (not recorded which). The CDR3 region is CASSLAMGSYEQYF. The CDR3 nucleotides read TGTGCCAGCAGCTTAGCGATGGGGAGTTACGAGCAGTACTTC.